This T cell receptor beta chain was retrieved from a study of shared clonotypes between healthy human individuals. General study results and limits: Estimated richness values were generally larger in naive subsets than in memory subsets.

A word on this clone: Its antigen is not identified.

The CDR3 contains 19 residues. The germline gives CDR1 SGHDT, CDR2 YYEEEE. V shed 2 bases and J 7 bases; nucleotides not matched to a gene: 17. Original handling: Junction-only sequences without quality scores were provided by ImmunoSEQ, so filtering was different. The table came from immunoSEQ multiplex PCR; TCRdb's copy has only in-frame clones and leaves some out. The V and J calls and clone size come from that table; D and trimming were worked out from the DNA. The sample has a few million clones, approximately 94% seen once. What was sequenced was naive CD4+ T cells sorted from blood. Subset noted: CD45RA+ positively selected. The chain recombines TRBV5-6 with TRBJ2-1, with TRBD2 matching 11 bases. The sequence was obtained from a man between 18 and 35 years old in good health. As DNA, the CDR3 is TGTGCCAGCAGCTTTTATTCGGTAGGACTAGCGGGCTTAAGGAATGAGCAGTTCTTC. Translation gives CASSFYSVGLAGLRNEQFF.